This TCR beta chain is from a study of blood T cells in healthy people across ages. A J-beta primer mix and a sample-barcoded 5' primer were used in a second PCR of roughly 6 to 12 cycles. Every single cDNA molecule received a tag from a template-switch adaptor with 12 random nucleotides. Every sample returned 2.5 million or more CDR3-containing paired-end reads. A single record per CDR3 protein comes from TCRdb applying MiXCR to the 5' RACE reads. The table lists about 800,000 distinct CDR3 sequences, 35% to 60% of them singletons. Germline V gives CDR1 SGHTA, CDR2 FQGTGA. The CDR3 runs to 15 residues. V shed 2 bases and J shed 2 bases, with 11 bases lying between them.

The material sequenced was blood. This TCR derives from a man at least 80 years old in good health. V gene TRBV7-3 combines with J gene TRBJ2-3, with D possibly matching TRBD2 (6 bases). CDR3 in DNA: TGTGCCAGCAGCTTATTTGGCGGGACCACAGATACGCAGTATTTT. Protein: CASSLFGGTTDTQYF.